These 28 T cell receptor beta chains were sequenced from one sample in a study of TIL therapy for anti-PD-1-resistant metastatic lung cancer. Documented time point: pre-treatment sample, taken before nivolumab and TIL therapy. This was the immunoSEQ v3 assay. Some clones are missing from TCRdb's copy, which holds only in-frame ones; the method was immunoSEQ multiplex PCR. The sample records 20,000 or so clones, just over 70% being singletons. The material sequenced was blood, taken at baseline. The receptors shown here come from a person between 25 and 80 years old with non-small cell lung cancer.

The chain has TRBV7-2 and TRBJ1-5; 8 bases are shared with TRBD1. The germline V gene encodes CDR1 SGHTA and CDR2 FQGNSA. CDR3 size: 13 residues. With V trimmed by 2 bases and J by 7 bases, 1 base remained unmatched. As DNA, the CDR3 is TGTGCCAGCAGCTTAACAGGGGGACAGCCCCAGCATTTT. Amino acid sequence: CASSLTGGQPQHF.

This clone appeared a few times. The V gene is TRBV6-5, the J gene TRBJ1-5, with a tentative D call TRBD1 (5 bases). The germline CDR1 and CDR2 sequences are MNHEY and SVGAGI. The CDR3 is made up of 15 amino acids. V gave up 6 bases and J gave up 4 bases, with 16 bases separating them. CDR3 protein: CASSRSMTANQPQHF. CDR3 coding DNA: TGTGCCAGCAGCCGCTCGATGACAGCAAATCAGCCCCAGCATTTT.

V usage is TRBV4-2 and J usage is TRBJ2-5, with D perhaps TRBD2 (5 bases). CDR3 length: 15 residues. V was cut by 1 base and J by 2 bases, with 11 bases left in between. Germline lookup yields CDR1 LGHNA and CDR2 YNFKEQ. Written as DNA, the CDR3 is TGTGCCAGCAGCCAAGGGCCAGCGGAGCAAGAGACCCAGTACTTC. Translation gives CASSQGPAEQETQYF.

This clone was seen a few times. The CDR3 DNA is TGTGCCACCAGCTCAGAGGGCGGGATGAATCAGCCCCAGCATTTT. Translated, it gives CATSSEGGMNQPQHF. The chain is built from TRBV15 and TRBJ1-5; D ambiguous. This CDR3 is built from 15 residues. Trimming removed 5 bases at V and 4 bases at J, with 15 bases between. Germline CDR1 reads LNHNV; CDR2 reads YYDKDF (reference sequence).

V and J are TRBV5-1 and TRBJ2-1; 8 nucleotides align to TRBD1. The V and J ends lost 4 bases and 6 bases, in that order; junction bases with no gene match: 9. Germline loops: CDR1 SGHRS, CDR2 YFSETQ. This CDR3 is 15 amino acids long. CDR3 residues: CASSPGFTGGNEQFF. DNA of the CDR3: TGCGCCAGCAGCCCGGGGTTTACAGGGGGCAATGAGCAGTTCTTC.

This chain joins TRBV7-2 and TRBJ1-1; no clear D gene. Trimming took 2 bases from V and 1 from J, leaving 8 bases between them. CDR1 is SGHTA, CDR2 FQGNSA, per germline. The CDR3 spans 14 residues. CDR3 amino acids: CASSLWEGNTEAFF. CDR3 coding DNA: TGTGCCAGCAGCTTATGGGAGGGGAACACTGAAGCTTTCTTT.

A few counts support this clone. CDR3 in amino acids: CASSLTLRHQPQHF. The CDR3 DNA reads TGTGCCAGCAGTCTGACACTCCGGCATCAGCCCCAGCATTTT. The chain links TRBV6-2 or TRBV6-3 to TRBJ1-5, with unresolved D. This CDR3 has 14 amino acids. Germline V lookup: CDR1 MNHEY, CDR2 SVGEGT. The germline V and J ends were trimmed by 5 bases and 5 bases, with 13 bases remaining between them.

V usage is TRBV25-1 and J usage is TRBJ2-2, with 9 bases fitting TRBD1. J gave up 5 bases and V 6 bases, and 10 bases lay outside the gene matches. This CDR3 comprises 16 residues. Per germline, CDR1 MGHDK and CDR2 SYGVNS. CDR3 coding DNA: TGTGCCAGCAGAGGAACCGGGACAGGGAGAACCGGGGAGCTGTTTTTT. Translating it yields CASRGTGTGRTGELFF.

The CDR3 loop reads CAWSLGLSGNTIYF. As DNA, the CDR3 is TGTGCCTGGAGTCTTGGATTATCTGGAAACACCATATATTTT. The chain is built from TRBV30 and TRBJ1-3; D gene ambiguous. The CDR3 totals 14 residues. V lost 2 bases to trimming and J lost 1 base, with 9 bases between them. Per the germline V gene, CDR1 is GTSNPN and CDR2 is SVGIG (reference sequence).

This chain links TRBV5-1 with TRBJ1-4; 9 positions agree with TRBD1. Germline V gene sequence: CDR1 SGHRS, CDR2 YFSETQ. Trimming removed 0 bases from V and 5 bases from J; junction bases left unmatched: 5. CDR3 length equals 16 residues. The CDR3 loop is CASSLALGQGNEKLFF. The CDR3 DNA reads as TGCGCCAGCAGCTTGGCCCTGGGACAGGGAAATGAAAAACTGTTTTTT.

This clone was seen once. V usage is TRBV4-1 and J usage is TRBJ1-2; TRBD1 matches 10 bases. V trimming: 4 bases; J trimming: 5 bases; junction bases outside the gene matches: 13. CDR1 is MGHRA and CDR2 is YSYEKL in the germline V gene. The CDR3 contains 17 residues. CDR3 sequence (DNA): TGCGCCAGCAGCCTAAGAACCCGGGACAGGGGAATTTATGGCTACACCTTC. It codes for CASSLRTRDRGIYGYTF.

This clone has a single count. The chain has TRBV5-1 and TRBJ2-1; 8 positions agree with TRBD2. The V and J ends lost 2 bases and 6 bases, in that order; junction bases with no gene match: 10. CDR3 length: 16 amino acids. The germline gives CDR1 SGHRS, CDR2 YFSETQ. The CDR3 loop reads CASSFSAGVRGNEQFF. The CDR3 nucleotides read TGCGCCAGCAGCTTTTCAGCGGGAGTACGGGGCAATGAGCAGTTCTTC.

CDR3: CASSRDRRGNTEAFF. DNA for the CDR3: TGCGCCAGCAGCCGAGACAGGAGAGGGAACACTGAAGCTTTCTTT. This chain links TRBV4-3 with TRBJ1-1, with D maybe TRBD1 (6 bases). The CDR3 length is 15 residues. Trimming pared 4 bases from V and 1 base from J, leaving 13 bases between. The V gene's germline CDR1 is LGHNA and CDR2 YSLEER.

The rearrangement joins TRBV28 to TRBJ1-2; TRBD1 matches at 10 bases. The junction had 13 bases not matched to a gene; V was cut back by 2 bases and J by 4 bases. Germline assignment: CDR1 MDHEN and CDR2 SYDVKM. The CDR3 sequence is 18 residues long. The CDR3 sequence: CASSLETGGFGSPYGYTF. The CDR3 DNA is TGTGCCAGCAGTTTAGAGACAGGGGGCTTTGGTTCGCCCTATGGCTACACCTTC.

This chain connects TRBV18 to TRBJ2-7; perhaps TRBD1 as D (5 bases). CDR1 is KGHSH and CDR2 is LQKENI in the germline V gene. The CDR3 runs 14 residues. V lost 3 bases and J 0 bases, leaving 9 bases between the germline ends. The chain's CDR3 is CASSPDTSSYEQYF. CDR3 coding DNA: TGTGCCAGCTCACCGGACACGAGCTCCTACGAGCAGTACTTC.

In its sample, this clone is medium-sized. This chain connects TRBV7-9 to TRBJ1-1; 7 bases are shared with TRBD1. Trimming removed 8 bases from V and 1 base from J; junction bases left unmatched: 13. CDR1 and CDR2 from the germline V gene are SEHNR and FQNEAQ (reference sequence). The length of the CDR3 is 16 residues. This CDR3 is CASFTNKGQTNTEAFF. In DNA form, the CDR3 reads TGTGCCAGCTTCACCAACAAGGGACAGACGAACACTGAAGCTTTCTTT.

The chain uses TRBV7-9 and TRBJ1-4, with a possible D match to TRBD1 (5 bases). CDR1 SEHNR and CDR2 FQNEAQ come from the germline V gene (reference sequence). CDR3 length equals 14 residues. V was clipped by 6 bases and J by 7 bases, with 15 bases between them. The CDR3 region is CASSSWRGTEKLFF. The CDR3 nucleotides read TGTGCCAGCAGTTCCTGGCGGGGGACTGAAAAACTGTTTTTT.

The chain couples TRBV7-3 to TRBJ2-3; D call uncertain. Germline lookup yields CDR1 SGHTA and CDR2 FQGTGA. This CDR3 is 12 amino acids long. V lost 5 bases, J lost 8 bases, and 11 bases lay in between. The CDR3 sequence: CASSMGSGTQYF. The DNA of the CDR3 is TGTGCCAGCAGCATGGGCTCCGGTACGCAGTATTTT. The complete variable domain, with remaining parts taken from reference TRBV7-3 and TRBJ2-3, reads GAGVSQTPSNKVTEKGKYVELRCDPISGHTALYWYRQSLGQGPEFLIYFQGTGAADDSGLPNDRFFAVRPEGSVSTLKIQRTERGDSAVYLCASSMGSGTQYFGPGTRLTVL.

The rearrangement joins TRBV7-9 to TRBJ2-1; 10 bases match TRBD1. V lost 5 bases and J lost 3; bases outside the gene matches: 4. Germline V gives CDR1 SEHNR, CDR2 FQNEAQ (reference sequence). This CDR3 has 15 amino acids. CDR3 sequence (DNA): TGTGCCAGCAGCCCGGACAGGGGGAGCTACAATGAGCAGTTCTTC. It is translated as CASSPDRGSYNEQFF.

The rearrangement joins TRBV4-2 to TRBJ1-2; no reliable D call. The germline V and J ends were trimmed by 0 bases and 0 bases, with 8 bases remaining between them. Germline V CDR1 and CDR2: LGHNA, YNFKEQ. The CDR3 covers 15 residues. CDR3 sequence reads: CASSQDPLANYGYTF. CDR3 DNA sequence: TGTGCCAGCAGCCAAGACCCTTTAGCTAACTATGGCTACACCTTC.

The rearrangement joins TRBV5-5 to TRBJ2-5; maybe TRBD2 (5 bases). Trimming left V 4 bases short and J 0 bases short, with 7 bases between. Germline V lookup: CDR1 SGHKS, CDR2 YYEKEE (reference sequence). This CDR3 has 13 residues. CDR3 amino acids: CASSPGNQETQYF. The CDR3 nucleotides are TGTGCCAGCAGCCCCGGGAACCAAGAGACCCAGTACTTC.

This rearrangement joins TRBV11-3 to TRBJ2-7; 13 nucleotides agree with TRBD2. This CDR3 comprises 16 residues. J was trimmed by 6 bases and V by 4 bases; bases with no gene match: 9. Germline CDR1 SGHNT, CDR2 YENEEA. The CDR3 region is CASSSSAGTSGTEQYF. CDR3 bases: TGTGCCAGCAGCTCATCCGCCGGGACTAGCGGGACCGAGCAGTACTTC.

The chain recombines TRBV19 with TRBJ2-6; maybe TRBD2 (5 bases). This CDR3 is 17 amino acids long. Trimming stripped 1 base from V and 0 bases from J, with 10 bases between. CDR1 LNHDA and CDR2 SQIVND come from the germline V gene (reference sequence). CDR3 DNA: TGTGCCAGTAGTATAGGAGGGTTCGGCTCTGGGGCCAACGTCCTGACTTTC. Protein product: CASSIGGFGSGANVLTF.

V is TRBV11-1 and J is TRBJ2-7; the D call may be TRBD1 or TRBD2 (6 bases each). The CDR3 is made up of 14 amino acids. From germline, CDR1 is SGHAT and CDR2 FQDESV (reference sequence). Deletions cut 2 bases from V and 0 bases from J, with 8 bases between. The CDR3 nucleotides are TGTGCCAGCAGCTTATGGGGGGCCTCCTACGAGCAGTACTTC. Translated: CASSLWGASYEQYF.

The sample holds a few counts of this clone. This sequence joins TRBV25-1 and TRBJ1-2; D possibly corresponds to TRBD1 (5 bases). CDR1 is MGHDK, CDR2 SYGVNS, per germline. The germline V and J ends were trimmed by 6 bases and 4 bases, with 12 bases remaining between them. The CDR3 contains 13 residues. Here the CDR3 DNA reads TGTGCCAGCAGCTTTGGGGGAGGCTATGGCTACACCTTC. It specifies CASSFGGGYGYTF.

This clone was observed a single time. CDR3 nucleotide sequence: TGCGCCAGCAGCTTGGGTGGCTACGAGCAGTACTTC. Protein sequence: CASSLGGYEQYF. The genes are TRBV5-1 and TRBJ2-7; the D is unclear. Trimming cost V 0 bases and J 3 bases, with 4 bases left between them. Germline V gene lookup returns CDR1 SGHRS and CDR2 YFSETQ. The CDR3 loop spans 12 amino acids.

This clone came up once. The CDR3 region has the DNA TGTGCCAGCAGCCCCGGGACTAGCGTAACAGATACGCAGTATTTT. Its translation is CASSPGTSVTDTQYF. The chain uses TRBV6-5 and TRBJ2-3; 10 nucleotides align to TRBD2. Germline CDR1 is MNHEY and CDR2 is SVGAGI. CDR3 size: 15 residues. V was pared by 6 bases and J by 3 bases, with 6 bases of the junction left unmatched.

This clone was seen just once. The chain joins TRBV29-1 to TRBJ2-3; unclear D gene. Germline assignment: CDR1 SQVTM and CDR2 ANQGSEA. Trimming shortened V by 7 bases and J by 6 bases, and 11 bases separated the two germline ends. This CDR3 region has 11 residues. This CDR3 is CSAGIPDTQYF. For the CDR3, the DNA is TGCAGCGCTGGGATTCCTGATACGCAGTATTTT.